The sample holds one count of the clone carrying this TCR beta chain. The antigen remains undetermined. This entry comes from a study of cytomegalovirus exposure and HLA in healthy donors. Study-wide points: The study assumed roughly uniform donor sequencing depth for presence/absence analyses. It emerged from a later analysis that several of the most significant clusters appeared to be linked to common viral pathogens. What TCR beta sequences reportedly achieved was accurate prediction of HLA-A and HLA-B alleles in most subjects.

This CDR3 is built from 15 residues. Trimming took 2 bases from V and 5 from J, leaving 15 bases between them. Germline V lookup: CDR1 MDHEN, CDR2 SYDVKM. PCR employed 60 Vbeta and 13 Jbeta primers. In the original processing: A later analysis counted approximately 80 million unique TCR beta chains, 9.5 million to 13 million shared. Using immunoSEQ multiplex PCR, the repertoire was profiled, and TCRdb retains in-frame clones only, with some absent. The V and J calls and clone size were taken over from that table, and D and trimming were inferred from the DNA. The data contain 150,000 to 200,000 clones, 60% to 80% of them singletons.

Sequencing was carried out using PBMCs. The chain employs TRBV28 and TRBJ1-1, with D possibly TRBD1 on 5 matching bases. This TCR was sampled from a man aged 45 to 65 in good health and CMV-seropositive. CDR3 loop: CASSLRDSLRTEAFF. CDR3 nucleotides: TGTGCCAGCAGTTTACGGGACTCCCTGCGGACTGAAGCTTTCTTT.